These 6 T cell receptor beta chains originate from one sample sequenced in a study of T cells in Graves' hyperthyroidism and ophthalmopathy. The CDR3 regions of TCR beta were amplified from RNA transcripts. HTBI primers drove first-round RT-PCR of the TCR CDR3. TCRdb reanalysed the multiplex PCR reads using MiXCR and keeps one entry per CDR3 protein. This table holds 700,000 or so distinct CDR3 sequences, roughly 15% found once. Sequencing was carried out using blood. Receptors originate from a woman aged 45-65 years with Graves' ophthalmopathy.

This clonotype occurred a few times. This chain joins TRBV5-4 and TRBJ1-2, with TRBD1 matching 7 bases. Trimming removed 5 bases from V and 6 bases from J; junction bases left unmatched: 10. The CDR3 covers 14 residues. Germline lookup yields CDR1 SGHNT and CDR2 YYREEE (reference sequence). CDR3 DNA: TGTGCCAGCAGGCTAGGGTTAGGGGGCCATGGCTACACCTTC. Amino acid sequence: CASRLGLGGHGYTF.

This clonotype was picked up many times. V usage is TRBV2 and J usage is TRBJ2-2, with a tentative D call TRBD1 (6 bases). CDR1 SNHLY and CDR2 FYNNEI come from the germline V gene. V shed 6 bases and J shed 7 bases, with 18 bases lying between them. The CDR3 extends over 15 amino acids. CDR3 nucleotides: TGTGCCAGCAGAAAAACAACAGGGTTAATCGGGGAGCTGTTTTTT. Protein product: CASRKTTGLIGELFF. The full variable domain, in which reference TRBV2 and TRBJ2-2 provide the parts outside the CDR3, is EPEVTQTPSHQVTQMGQEVILRCVPISNHLYFYWYRQILGQKVEFLVSFYNNEISEKSEIFDDQFSVERPDGSNFTLKIRSTKLEDSAMYFCASRKTTGLIGELFFGEGSRLTVL.

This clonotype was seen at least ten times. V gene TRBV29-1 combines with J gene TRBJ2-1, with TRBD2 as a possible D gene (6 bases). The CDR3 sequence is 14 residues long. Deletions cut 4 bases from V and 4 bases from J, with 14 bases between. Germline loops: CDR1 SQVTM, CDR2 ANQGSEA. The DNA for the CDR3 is TGCAGCGTTGTTCGACTAGTGTCTTACAATGAGCAGTTCTTC. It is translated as CSVVRLVSYNEQFF.

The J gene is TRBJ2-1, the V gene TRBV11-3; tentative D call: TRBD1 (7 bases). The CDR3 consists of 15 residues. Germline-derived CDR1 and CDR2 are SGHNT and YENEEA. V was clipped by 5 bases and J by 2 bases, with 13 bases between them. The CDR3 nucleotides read TGTGCCAGCAGCCGTGACAGGGAGGCCTACAATGAGCAGTTCTTC. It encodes CASSRDREAYNEQFF. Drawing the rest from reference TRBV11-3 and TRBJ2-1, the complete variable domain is EAGVVQSPRYKIIEKKQPVAFWCNPISGHNTLYWYLQNLGQGPELLIRYENEEAVDDSQLPKDRFSAERLKGVDSTLKIQPAELGDSAVYLCASSRDREAYNEQFFGPGTRLTVL.

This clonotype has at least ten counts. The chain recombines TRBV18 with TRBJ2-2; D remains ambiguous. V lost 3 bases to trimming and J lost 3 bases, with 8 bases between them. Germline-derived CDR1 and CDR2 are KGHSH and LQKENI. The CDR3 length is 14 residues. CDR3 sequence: CASSPRWDTGELFF. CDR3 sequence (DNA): TGTGCCAGCTCACCCCGTTGGGACACCGGGGAGCTGTTTTTT.

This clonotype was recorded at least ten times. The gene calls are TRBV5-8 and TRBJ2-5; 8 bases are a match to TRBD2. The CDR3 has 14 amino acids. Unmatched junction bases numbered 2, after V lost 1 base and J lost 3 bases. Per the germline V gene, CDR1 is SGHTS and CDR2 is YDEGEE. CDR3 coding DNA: TGTGCCAGCAGCTTGAAACTAGCGGAAGAGACCCAGTACTTC. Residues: CASSLKLAEETQYF.